The T cell receptor beta chain under discussion was sequenced for a study of T-cell memory formation after mild COVID-19. The overall study: In these data, TCR clusters were largely donor specific. Study findings and constraints: Clones that contracted from day 15 to 85 had balanced CD4/CD8; later expanders were CD4+ biased. Detection of some responders pre-infection suggested pre-existing cross-reactive memory T cells participated. Largely, contracting CD4+ clones fell within CM and EM, and contracting CD8+ clones within EMRA.

MiXCR, run by TCRdb on the 5' RACE reads, gives a single entry per CDR3 protein. There are approximately 300,000 distinct CDR3 sequences in the sample; roughly a fifth occur only once, and more than 20% lies in the top ten. The V and J ends lost 11 bases and 5 bases respectively, with 16 bases between them. There are 12 residues in the CDR3. As concerns this clonotype: Its antigen remains unidentified.

Sequenced: PBMCs or a T cell subset sorted from them (not recorded which). The chain couples TRBV12-3 or TRBV12-4 to TRBJ2-7, with TRBD1 as a possible D gene (6 bases). The sequence was obtained from a man between 18 and 29 years old who had mild COVID-19 (a few samples of this study predate the infection). Cell type and time point are not known. The CDR3 sequence: CASAGAIHEQYF. DNA for the CDR3: TGTGCCTCCGCAGGGGCGATCCACGAGCAGTACTTC.